The clone carrying this TCR beta chain was recorded a few times. Its antigen is currently unknown. This record belongs to a study of cytomegalovirus exposure and HLA in healthy donors. General study findings and limits: Immune exposure information available was restricted to CMV serostatus.

The PCR employed 60 Vbeta primers together with 13 Jbeta primers. TCRdb keeps only in-frame clones here, not all; method: immunoSEQ multiplex PCR. The table shows approximately 120,000 clones, with roughly 76% occurring only once. The CDR3 length is 16 residues. In germline, CDR1 is SGDLS, CDR2 YYNGEE. Trimming removed 2 bases from V and 7 bases from J, with 19 bases in between. The TCR sequence derives from a woman in her forties or fifties in good health and CMV-seropositive. The J gene is TRBJ2-1, the V gene TRBV9; the D gene is possibly TRBD2 (5 bases). Sequencing was performed on PBMCs. The chain's CDR3 is CASSVRGSAGWNEQFF. CDR3 bases: TGTGCCAGCAGCGTTAGAGGGAGCGCCGGGTGGAATGAGCAGTTCTTC.